A selection of T cell receptor beta chains follows, all from one sample in a study of blood T cell repertoires in COVID-19. Measured with immunoSEQ multiplex PCR; TCRdb has only the in-frame clones, and not every one. Found here are some 26,000 clones, roughly 89% of them singletons; the top ten hold less than 20%. The sequenced material came from peripheral blood. The receptor source for this set is a human donor in a cohort sampled during active COVID-19. The CDR3 runs from the conserved cysteine through the conserved F or W. The order of the fields is J gene, CDR3 length, V gene, CDR3 protein.

TRBJ1-4 | 14 | TRBV7-9 | CASSLGRAGEKLFF
TRBJ1-2 | 13 | TRBV7-3 | CASSQTGGYGYTF
TRBJ2-5 | 16 | TRBV2 | CAIPTSGGGYQETQYF
TRBJ2-1 | 14 | TRBV3-1/TRBV3-2 | CASSQHGTDNEQFF
TRBJ2-5 | 16 | TRBV4-1 | CASSQAPGSFAETQYF
TRBJ1-2 | 13 | TRBV29-1 | CSVETSSNYGYTF
TRBJ1-3 | 13 | TRBV7-9 | CAGQGAQGNTIYF
TRBJ2-3 | 15 | TRBV6-5 | CASSPDGLARDTQYF
TRBJ2-5 | 15 | TRBV3-1/TRBV3-2 | CASSQGRVGVETQYF
TRBJ1-1 | 15 | TRBV5-4 | CASSLFQPGAREAFF
TRBJ1-2 | 14 | TRBV11-2 | CASSLDRSGYGYTF
TRBJ2-1 | 15 | TRBV29-1 | CSVTRKPGQTNEQFF
TRBJ2-2 | 15 | TRBV14 | CASTPYEQGTGELFF
TRBJ2-1 | 19 | TRBV13 | CASSSVRDRDYLSYNEQFF
TRBJ1-5 | 14 | TRBV6-1 | CASSEWDSNQPQHF
TRBJ2-3 | 13 | TRBV29-1 | CSVEPEITDTQYF
TRBJ2-5 | 13 | TRBV11-3 | CASSWTAQETQYF
TRBJ2-1 | 16 | TRBV11-2 | CASSLTPDYATNEQFF
TRBJ1-1 | 13 | TRBV7-8 | CASSLTGATEAFF
TRBJ2-7 | 22 | TRBV6-7 | CASSHRWTGNKTSGSPLHEQYF
TRBJ1-2 | 14 | TRBV7-2 | CASSLGQGAYGYTF
TRBJ2-7 | 14 | TRBV11-3 | CASSSGQGGYEQYF
TRBJ2-1 | 15 | TRBV2 | CASSDDGLAGEVKFF
TRBJ1-1 | 10 | TRBV7-9 | CASSREEAFF
TRBJ2-3 | 12 | TRBV24-1 | CATGGSTDTQYF
TRBJ2-7 | 16 | TRBV7-8 | CASSPNRDTQVVEQYF
TRBJ1-2 | 15 | TRBV5-8 | CASSSTGTGVYGYTF
TRBJ2-3 | 15 | TRBV15 | CATSRVASGTDTQYF
TRBJ2-4 | 15 | TRBV6-5 | CASSYSGTGKNIQYF
TRBJ2-3 | 12 | TRBV20-1 | CSASPKWGEQYF
TRBJ2-7 | 16 | TRBV5-1 | CASSLGLRDSPREQYF
TRBJ2-7 | 13 | TRBV9 | CASNQRGAGEQYF
TRBJ1-2 | 14 | TRBV5-4 | CASSPRGQEFGYTF
TRBJ2-3 | 17 | TRBV9 | CASTRSPSGTSTDTQYF
TRBJ2-5 | 13 | TRBV10-1 | CASSPDRRETQYF